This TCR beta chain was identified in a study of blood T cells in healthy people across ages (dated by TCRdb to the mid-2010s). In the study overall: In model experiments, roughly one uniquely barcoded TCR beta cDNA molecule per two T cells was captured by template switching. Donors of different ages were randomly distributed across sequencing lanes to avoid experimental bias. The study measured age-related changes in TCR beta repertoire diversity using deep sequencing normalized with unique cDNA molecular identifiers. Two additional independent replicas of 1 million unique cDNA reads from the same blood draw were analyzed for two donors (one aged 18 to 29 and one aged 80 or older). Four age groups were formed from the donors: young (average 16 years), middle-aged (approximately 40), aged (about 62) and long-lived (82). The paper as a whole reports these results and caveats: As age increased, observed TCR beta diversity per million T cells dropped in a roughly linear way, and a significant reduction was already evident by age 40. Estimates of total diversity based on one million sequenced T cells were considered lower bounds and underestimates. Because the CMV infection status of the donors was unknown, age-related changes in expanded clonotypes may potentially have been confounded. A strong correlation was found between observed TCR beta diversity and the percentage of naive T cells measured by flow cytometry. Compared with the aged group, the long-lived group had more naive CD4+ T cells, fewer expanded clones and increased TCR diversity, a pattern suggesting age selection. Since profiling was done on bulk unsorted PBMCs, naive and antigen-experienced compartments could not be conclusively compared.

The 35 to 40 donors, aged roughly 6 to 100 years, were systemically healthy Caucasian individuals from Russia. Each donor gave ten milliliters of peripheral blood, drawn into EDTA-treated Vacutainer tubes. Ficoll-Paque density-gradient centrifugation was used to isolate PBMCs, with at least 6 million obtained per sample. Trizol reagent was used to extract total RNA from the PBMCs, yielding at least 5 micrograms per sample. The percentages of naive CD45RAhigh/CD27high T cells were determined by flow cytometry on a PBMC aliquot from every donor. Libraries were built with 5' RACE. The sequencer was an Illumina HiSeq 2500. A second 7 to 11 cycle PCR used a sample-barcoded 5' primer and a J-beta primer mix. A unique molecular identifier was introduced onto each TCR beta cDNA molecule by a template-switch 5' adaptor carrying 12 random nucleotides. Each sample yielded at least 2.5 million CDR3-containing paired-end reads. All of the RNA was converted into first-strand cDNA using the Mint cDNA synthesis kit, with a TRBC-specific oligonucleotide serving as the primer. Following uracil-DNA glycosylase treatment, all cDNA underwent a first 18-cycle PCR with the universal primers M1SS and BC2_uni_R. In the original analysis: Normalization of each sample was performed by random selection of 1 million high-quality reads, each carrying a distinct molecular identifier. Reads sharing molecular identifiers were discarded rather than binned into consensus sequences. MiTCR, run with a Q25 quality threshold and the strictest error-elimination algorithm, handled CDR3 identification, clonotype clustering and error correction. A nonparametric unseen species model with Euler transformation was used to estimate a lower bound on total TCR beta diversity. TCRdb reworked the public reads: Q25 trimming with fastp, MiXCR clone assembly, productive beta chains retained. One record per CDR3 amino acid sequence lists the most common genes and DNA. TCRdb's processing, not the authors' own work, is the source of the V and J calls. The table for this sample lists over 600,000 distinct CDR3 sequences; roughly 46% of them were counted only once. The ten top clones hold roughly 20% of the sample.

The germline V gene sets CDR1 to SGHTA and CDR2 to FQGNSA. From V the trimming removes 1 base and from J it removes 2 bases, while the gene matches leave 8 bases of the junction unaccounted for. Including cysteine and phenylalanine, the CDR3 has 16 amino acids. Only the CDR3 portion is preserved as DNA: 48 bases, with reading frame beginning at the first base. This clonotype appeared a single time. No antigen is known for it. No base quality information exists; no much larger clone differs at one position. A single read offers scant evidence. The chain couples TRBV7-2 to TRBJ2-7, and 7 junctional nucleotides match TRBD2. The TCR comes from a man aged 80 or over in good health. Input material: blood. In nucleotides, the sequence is TGTGCCAGCAGCTTAGACCCGAGCGGGACGACCTACGAGCAGTACTTC. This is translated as CASSLDPSGTTYEQYF. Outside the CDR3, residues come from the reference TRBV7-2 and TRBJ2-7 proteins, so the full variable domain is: GAGVSQSPSNKVTEKGKDVELRCDPISGHTALYWYRQSLGQGLEFLIYFQGNSAPDKSGLPSDRFSAERTGGSVSTLTIQRTQQEDSAVYLCASSLDPSGTTYEQYFGPGTRLTVT.